This is a list of T cell receptor beta chains from one sample in a study of blood T cells in healthy people across ages. TCRdb redid the calling of the 5' RACE reads with MiXCR, one entry per CDR3 protein. The data show 1.4 million to 1.5 million distinct CDR3 sequences, around two fifths seen once. Sample: blood. All receptors derive from a woman under 30 in good health. CDR3s include the opening cysteine and the closing phenylalanine or tryptophan. The D gene is left open where the match is weak. Part of the rows lack a size; the others show once, few, many or a class for expanded clones.

clone_size: -; d_call: -; v_call: TRBV11-2; j_call: TRBJ2-5; cdr3_aa: CASSSLLARETQYF; cdr3_nt: TGTGCCAGCAGCTCGCTACTAGCAAGAGAGACCCAGTACTTC
clone_size: few; d_call: TRBD1; v_call: TRBV7-9; j_call: TRBJ2-3; cdr3_aa: CASSSTGDSLDTQYF; cdr3_nt: TGTGCCAGCAGCTCGACAGGGGACTCCCTAGATACGCAGTATTTT
clone_size: few; d_call: -; v_call: TRBV29-1; j_call: TRBJ2-7; cdr3_aa: CSVDSGSPYEQYF; cdr3_nt: TGCAGCGTTGATTCCGGGTCCCCCTACGAGCAGTACTTC
clone_size: -; d_call: -; v_call: TRBV7-2; j_call: TRBJ2-2; cdr3_aa: CASSLGGSRSGELFF; cdr3_nt: TGTGCCAGCAGCTTAGGCGGCAGTCGGTCCGGGGAGCTGTTTTTT
clone_size: few; d_call: -; v_call: TRBV12-3/TRBV12-4; j_call: TRBJ2-5; cdr3_aa: CASGRGKEETQYF; cdr3_nt: TGTGCCAGCGGCCGCGGAAAAGAAGAGACCCAGTACTTC
clone_size: -; d_call: -; v_call: TRBV5-1; j_call: TRBJ2-5; cdr3_aa: CASFRGAGGIETQYF; cdr3_nt: TGCGCCAGCTTCCGGGGGGCCGGTGGGATTGAGACCCAGTACTTC
clone_size: few; d_call: -; v_call: TRBV28; j_call: TRBJ1-2; cdr3_aa: CASSTGLYYGYTF; cdr3_nt: TGTGCCAGCAGCACTGGACTGTACTATGGCTACACCTTC
clone_size: few; d_call: TRBD1; v_call: TRBV12-3/TRBV12-4; j_call: TRBJ2-5; cdr3_aa: CASSYRGAFGAQYF; cdr3_nt: TGTGCCAGCAGCTACAGGGGGGCCTTCGGGGCCCAGTACTTC
clone_size: few; d_call: TRBD1; v_call: TRBV29-1; j_call: TRBJ2-7; cdr3_aa: CSVPGTGGYEQYF; cdr3_nt: TGCAGCGTCCCCGGGACAGGGGGGTACGAGCAGTACTTC
clone_size: -; d_call: -; v_call: TRBV5-1; j_call: TRBJ1-1; cdr3_aa: CASTISGTEAFF; cdr3_nt: TGCGCCAGCACCATATCCGGTACTGAAGCTTTCTTT
clone_size: -; d_call: -; v_call: TRBV28; j_call: TRBJ1-5; cdr3_aa: CASSLAAENGQPQHF; cdr3_nt: TGTGCCAGCAGTTTAGCCGCAGAGAACGGTCAGCCCCAGCATTTT
clone_size: -; d_call: -; v_call: TRBV6-1; j_call: TRBJ2-3; cdr3_aa: CASSEFRTDTQYF; cdr3_nt: TGTGCCAGCAGTGAATTCCGCACAGATACGCAGTATTTT
clone_size: few; d_call: -; v_call: TRBV15; j_call: TRBJ1-4; cdr3_aa: CATSRVGGNTNEKLFF; cdr3_nt: TGTGCCACCAGCAGAGTGGGGGGCAATACTAATGAAAAACTGTTTTTT
clone_size: -; d_call: -; v_call: TRBV27; j_call: TRBJ1-6; cdr3_aa: CASSLDRRDYNSPLHF; cdr3_nt: TGTGCCAGCAGTTTAGACCGCAGGGACTATAATTCACCCCTCCACTTT
clone_size: -; d_call: TRBD1; v_call: TRBV6-6; j_call: TRBJ2-4; cdr3_aa: CASNPTGDGAKNIQYF; cdr3_nt: TGTGCCAGCAACCCGACAGGGGATGGGGCCAAAAACATTCAGTACTTC
clone_size: -; d_call: TRBD2; v_call: TRBV7-2; j_call: TRBJ2-7; cdr3_aa: CASSVVASGAEQYF; cdr3_nt: TGTGCCAGCAGCGTAGTAGCTAGCGGGGCCGAGCAGTACTTC
clone_size: -; d_call: TRBD1; v_call: TRBV27; j_call: TRBJ1-2; cdr3_aa: CASSDPGQIGGYTF; cdr3_nt: TGTGCCAGCAGTGACCCGGGACAGATAGGGGGCTACACCTTC
clone_size: -; d_call: TRBD1; v_call: TRBV28; j_call: TRBJ1-1; cdr3_aa: CASSSTGSADTEAFF; cdr3_nt: TGTGCCAGCAGTTCGACAGGGTCGGCGGACACTGAAGCTTTCTTT
clone_size: -; d_call: -; v_call: TRBV20-1; j_call: TRBJ1-6; cdr3_aa: CSARDLSGRVAANSPLHF; cdr3_nt: TGCAGTGCTAGAGACCTCTCGGGTCGAGTTGCCGCGAATTCACCCCTCCACTTT
clone_size: -; d_call: -; v_call: TRBV20-1; j_call: TRBJ2-3; cdr3_aa: CSAFPASGTDTQYF; cdr3_nt: TGCAGTGCTTTCCCCGCTAGCGGCACAGATACGCAGTATTTT
clone_size: few; d_call: -; v_call: TRBV5-1; j_call: TRBJ2-7; cdr3_aa: CASSDVGGVGEQYF; cdr3_nt: TGCGCCAGCAGCGATGTTGGAGGGGTGGGCGAGCAGTACTTC
clone_size: -; d_call: -; v_call: TRBV2; j_call: TRBJ2-7; cdr3_aa: CASKSQGGSYEQYF; cdr3_nt: TGTGCCAGCAAGAGTCAGGGGGGATCCTACGAGCAGTACTTC
clone_size: few; d_call: TRBD1; v_call: TRBV12-3/TRBV12-4; j_call: TRBJ1-5; cdr3_aa: CASRSQGSNQPQHF; cdr3_nt: TGTGCCAGCAGGTCACAGGGGAGCAATCAGCCCCAGCATTTT
clone_size: -; d_call: TRBD2; v_call: TRBV20-1; j_call: TRBJ2-3; cdr3_aa: CSAPGGSDTQYF; cdr3_nt: TGCAGTGCTCCGGGGGGATCAGATACGCAGTATTTT
clone_size: few; d_call: -; v_call: TRBV4-1; j_call: TRBJ2-1; cdr3_aa: CASSQGGGQPTQFF; cdr3_nt: TGCGCCAGCAGCCAAGGGGGGGGACAACCGACCCAGTTCTTC
clone_size: -; d_call: TRBD2; v_call: TRBV19; j_call: TRBJ2-5; cdr3_aa: CASSITGGQETQYF; cdr3_nt: TGTGCCAGTAGTATAACCGGGGGGCAAGAGACCCAGTACTTC
clone_size: -; d_call: -; v_call: TRBV14; j_call: TRBJ2-3; cdr3_aa: CASSQERDTQYF; cdr3_nt: TGTGCCAGCAGCCAGGAGCGAGATACGCAGTATTTT
clone_size: -; d_call: TRBD2; v_call: TRBV5-1; j_call: TRBJ2-7; cdr3_aa: CASSLGSASGATYEQYF; cdr3_nt: TGCGCCAGCAGCTTGGGTTCAGCTAGCGGGGCGACCTACGAGCAGTACTTC
clone_size: -; d_call: TRBD2; v_call: TRBV20-1; j_call: TRBJ2-1; cdr3_aa: CSARVGVAGNHGQFF; cdr3_nt: TGCAGTGCTAGAGTCGGTGTAGCGGGAAATCATGGGCAGTTCTTC
clone_size: few; d_call: -; v_call: TRBV18; j_call: TRBJ1-2; cdr3_aa: CASSPRAGDYGYTF; cdr3_nt: TGTGCCAGCTCACCAAGGGCGGGTGACTATGGCTACACCTTC
clone_size: -; d_call: -; v_call: TRBV11-2; j_call: TRBJ2-1; cdr3_aa: CASNRGGSGNEQFF; cdr3_nt: TGTGCCAGCAATCGGGGCGGTTCGGGCAATGAGCAGTTCTTC
clone_size: -; d_call: -; v_call: TRBV20-1; j_call: TRBJ2-7; cdr3_aa: CSARDSGHSYEQYF; cdr3_nt: TGCAGTGCTAGAGATTCAGGCCACTCCTACGAGCAGTACTTC
clone_size: -; d_call: -; v_call: TRBV6-1; j_call: TRBJ2-2; cdr3_aa: CASRSLNTGELFF; cdr3_nt: TGTGCCAGCCGGAGCCTTAACACCGGGGAGCTGTTTTTT
clone_size: -; d_call: TRBD2; v_call: TRBV12-3/TRBV12-4; j_call: TRBJ2-1; cdr3_aa: CASIPSGRAGNEQFF; cdr3_nt: TGTGCCAGCATACCTAGCGGGAGGGCCGGGAATGAGCAGTTCTTC
clone_size: -; d_call: -; v_call: TRBV15; j_call: TRBJ1-5; cdr3_aa: CATSRGDPRSNQPQHF; cdr3_nt: TGTGCCACCAGCAGAGGGGACCCCCGTAGCAATCAGCCCCAGCATTTT
clone_size: few; d_call: TRBD1; v_call: TRBV5-1; j_call: TRBJ2-1; cdr3_aa: CASSFRDRGHEQFF; cdr3_nt: TGCGCCAGCAGCTTCCGGGACAGGGGCCATGAGCAGTTCTTC